Below are 13 T cell receptor beta chains sequenced from a single sample in a study of blood T cell repertoires in COVID-19. TCRdb's table, derived via immunoSEQ multiplex PCR, lists solely in-frame clones and lacks some. The table records approximately 190,000 clones, roughly 90% of them present only once. The material sequenced was peripheral blood. The receptors shown here come from a woman aged 40 to 55 who had recovered from COVID-19.

The rearrangement uses TRBV2 and TRBJ1-5, with a weak D call TRBD1 (5 bases). Germline V gene lookup returns CDR1 SNHLY and CDR2 FYNNEI. The CDR3 extends over 14 amino acids. Trimming removed 4 bases from V and 3 bases from J, with 10 bases in between. The CDR3 loop is CASSAGGNNQPQHF. The CDR3 DNA reads as TGTGCCAGCAGTGCGGGGGGGAACAATCAGCCCCAGCATTTT.

V usage is TRBV9 and J usage is TRBJ2-5; 8 bases line up with TRBD2. This CDR3 has 15 residues. The V gene's germline CDR1 is SGDLS and CDR2 YYNGEE. V lost 0 bases and J lost 5; bases outside the gene matches: 6. CDR3 nucleotide sequence: TGTGCCAGCAGCGTAGCGGGAGGGGTTTTTGAGACCCAGTACTTC. Translating gives CASSVAGGVFETQYF.

The chain joins TRBV6-1 to TRBJ2-1; TRBD2 aligns across 9 bases. Trimming cost V 2 bases and J 8 bases; bases outside gene matches: 10. Germline V gene data show CDR1 as MNHNS and CDR2 as SASEGT. The CDR3 runs 16 residues. The DNA for the CDR3 is TGTGCCAGCAGTGAAACCGAGACTAGCGGCCCGGATGAGCAGTTCTTC. Translated: CASSETETSGPDEQFF.

This chain joins TRBV30 and TRBJ2-3, with D perhaps TRBD1 (7 bases). CDR3 length: 13 residues. V gave up 3 bases and J gave up 4 bases, with 11 bases separating them. From germline, CDR1 is GTSNPN and CDR2 SVGIG (reference sequence). Here the CDR3 reads CAWSSGGSDTQYF. In DNA, the CDR3 is TGTGCCTGGAGCTCAGGGGGGTCAGATACGCAGTATTTT.

This chain connects TRBV6-4 to TRBJ2-3; the match to TRBD2 covers 13 bases. This CDR3 has 18 amino acids. Germline V gene data show CDR1 as MRHNA and CDR2 as SNTAGT. V trimming: 0 bases; J trimming: 0 bases; junction bases outside the gene matches: 3. CDR3 residues: CASSDSVGLAGSTDTQYF. CDR3 bases: TGTGCCAGCAGTGACTCGGTGGGACTAGCGGGAAGCACAGATACGCAGTATTTT.

J is TRBJ2-6 and V is TRBV5-6; maybe TRBD2 (5 bases). V lost 4 bases and J 0 bases, leaving 11 bases between the germline ends. CDR1 is SGHDT, CDR2 YYEEEE, per germline. This CDR3 region has 16 residues. CDR3 amino acids: CASSRTLGSGANVLTF. CDR3 nucleotides: TGTGCCAGCAGCCGGACTCTTGGCTCTGGGGCCAACGTCCTGACTTTC.

This chain joins TRBV20-1 and TRBJ2-7, with a possible D match to TRBD2 (5 bases). The CDR3 extends over 15 amino acids. Germline assignment: CDR1 DFQATT and CDR2 SNEGSKA (reference sequence). V was shortened by 3 bases and J by 3 bases, with 18 bases between the two germline ends. The chain's CDR3 is CSASVPSRSLYEQYF. Here the CDR3 DNA reads TGCAGTGCTAGTGTGCCTAGCAGGAGCCTCTACGAGCAGTACTTC.

This clone was seen once. The rearrangement links TRBV29-1 to TRBJ1-3; possible D gene TRBD1, 5 bases. The V gene's germline CDR1 is SQVTM and CDR2 ANQGSEA. The V and J ends lost 3 bases and 5 bases respectively, with 17 bases between them. This CDR3 comprises 15 residues. The CDR3 region is CSVEGRGEFRNTIYF. CDR3 DNA sequence: TGCAGCGTTGAGGGGCGGGGGGAATTTAGAAACACCATATATTTT.

The rearrangement links TRBV7-9 to TRBJ1-2; D might be TRBD1 (5 bases). The V and J ends lost 5 bases and 8 bases respectively, with 18 bases between them. The CDR3 is 14 amino acids. Germline assignment: CDR1 SEHNR and CDR2 FQNEAQ (reference sequence). The CDR3, as DNA: TGTGCCAGCAGCAGCCAGGACACAGTCGGCGGCTACACCTTC. Translating it yields CASSSQDTVGGYTF.

The J gene is TRBJ2-7, the V gene TRBV5-1; 9 bases are a match to TRBD2. The junction had 12 bases not matched to a gene; V was cut back by 4 bases and J by 7 bases. Germline loops: CDR1 SGHRS, CDR2 YFSETQ. The CDR3 contains 15 residues. CDR3 sequence: CASSPLVAGGQEQYF. The DNA of the CDR3 is TGCGCCAGCAGCCCTCTTGTCGCGGGAGGGCAGGAGCAGTACTTC.

Worth noting for this clone: The sample holds other DNA sequences that translate to the same CDR3. The V gene is TRBV2, the J gene TRBJ1-3; 8 bases agree with TRBD1. The CDR3 runs to 16 residues. Trimming took 1 base from V and 1 from J; bases not matched to a gene: 3. Looked up from germline, CDR1 is SNHLY and CDR2 is FYNNEI. The CDR3 region is CASSEGQGNSGNTIYF. The CDR3 bases are TGTGCCAGCAGTGAAGGACAGGGGAATTCTGGAAACACCATATATTTT.

The gene calls are TRBV6-2 or TRBV6-3 and TRBJ2-7, with D uncertain. Trimming pared 6 bases from V and 0 bases from J, leaving 12 bases between. Germline-derived CDR1 and CDR2 are MNHEY and SVGEGT. CDR3 length: 14 amino acids. CDR3 nucleotide sequence: TGTGCCAGCAGCCAGCCGCCAAGCTCCTACGAGCAGTACTTC. It translates to CASSQPPSSYEQYF.

The rearrangement uses TRBV5-1 and TRBJ1-2, with TRBD1 matching over 8 bases. The V gene end was trimmed by 3 bases and the J gene end by 2 bases; junction bases not matched to a gene: 6. CDR1 and CDR2 (germline): SGHRS, YFSETQ. There are 15 residues in the CDR3. The CDR3 coding sequence is TGCGCCAGCAGCTCAGGGACAGGACTAAACTATGGCTACACCTTC. It specifies CASSSGTGLNYGYTF.